This entry features one TCR beta chain sequence. Its antigen is as yet unknown. The sample originates from a study of cytomegalovirus exposure and HLA in healthy donors. Overall study results and limits: In a later analysis, donors in an Asian-associated ancestry cluster reportedly had fewer N-insertions in productive TCRs than the cohort mean. Later analysis found that TCR beta chains associated with HLA were more clonally expanded than other, equally common chains. It was 164 TCR beta chains that were listed as cytomegalovirus-associated.

The germline V gene encodes CDR1 SNHLY and CDR2 FYNNEI. Trimming stripped 5 bases from V and 3 bases from J, with 14 bases between. The CDR3 consists of 15 residues. PCR involved 60 Vbeta and 13 Jbeta primers. Here immunoSEQ multiplex PCR was the method, and the copy in TCRdb shows in-frame clones only, minus some. In the table there are more than 95,000 clones, around 74% of which are singletons. The sequencing input was PBMCs. The chain links TRBV2 to TRBJ1-5, with D possibly matching TRBD1 (6 bases). This TCR was recovered from a man aged 35-49 years in good health and CMV-seronegative. The CDR3 reads CASSPTGQNNQPQHF. The CDR3 bases are TGTGCCAGCAGTCCGACAGGACAGAACAATCAGCCCCAGCATTTT.